The text below deals with one T cell receptor beta chain. The data derive from a study of T cell responses to AZD1222 COVID-19 vaccine. CDR1 is SGHVS, CDR2 FQNEAQ, per germline. The CDR3 spans 13 residues. V lost 5 bases, J lost 7 bases, and 15 bases lay in between. Produced via immunoSEQ multiplex PCR; TCRdb's table is partial and in-frame only. The sample holds about 130,000 clones, 93% seen once. The chain is built from TRBV7-8 and TRBJ2-7; D is possibly TRBD1 or TRBD2 (5 bases each). This TCR was recovered from an adult in good health. The specimen was peripheral blood, collected on day 0 of AZD1222 vaccination. The CDR3 loop is CASSLGVGREQYF. The CDR3 DNA is TGTGCCAGCAGCCTGGGGGTAGGCAGAGAGCAGTACTTC.